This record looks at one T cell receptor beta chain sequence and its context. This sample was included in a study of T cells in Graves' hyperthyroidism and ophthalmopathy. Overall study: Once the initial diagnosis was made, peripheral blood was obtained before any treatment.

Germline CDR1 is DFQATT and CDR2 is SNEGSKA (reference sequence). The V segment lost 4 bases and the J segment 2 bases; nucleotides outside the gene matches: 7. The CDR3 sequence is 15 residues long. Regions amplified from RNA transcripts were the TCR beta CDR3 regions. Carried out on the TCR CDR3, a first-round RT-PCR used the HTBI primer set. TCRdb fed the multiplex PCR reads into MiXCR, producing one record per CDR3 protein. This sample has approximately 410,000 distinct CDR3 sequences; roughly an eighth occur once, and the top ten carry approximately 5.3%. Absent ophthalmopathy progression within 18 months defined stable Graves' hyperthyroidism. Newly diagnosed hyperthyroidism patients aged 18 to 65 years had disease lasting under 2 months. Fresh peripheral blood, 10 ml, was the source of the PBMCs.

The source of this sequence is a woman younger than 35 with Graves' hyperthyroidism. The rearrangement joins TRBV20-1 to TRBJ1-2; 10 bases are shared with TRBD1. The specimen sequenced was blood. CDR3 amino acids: CSATVGQGMNYGYTF. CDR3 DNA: TGCAGTGCTACCGTGGGACAGGGGATGAACTATGGCTACACCTTC.